This T cell receptor (beta chain) was documented in a study of shared clonotypes between healthy human individuals. Study findings and constraints: Only blood was sampled; tissue repertoires likely differ. Rarefaction revealed incomplete sorted-subset sequencing despite large depth.

Comments on this clone: Its antigen is as yet unknown.

The assay was run at deep level. Some clones are missing from TCRdb's copy, which holds only in-frame ones; the method was immunoSEQ multiplex PCR. The sample holds 2 million to 2.5 million clones, more than 85% seen once. This TCR derives from a man between 18 and 29 years old in good health. Some clones in this sample may be carry-over from other donors' samples. Sequences were obtained from naive CD4+ T cells from PBMCs. Subset: CD45RA+ positively selected.

The chain's CDR3 is CASSGPGVNTEAFF. The CDR3 DNA follows: TGTGCCAGCAGTGGCCCAGGGGTAAACACTGAAGCTTTCTTT. The chain links TRBV2 to TRBJ1-1, with D possibly being TRBD1 (6 bases). This CDR3 is built from 14 residues. With 4 bases removed from V and 2 bases from J, the gap between germline ends came to 11 bases. The germline gives CDR1 SNHLY, CDR2 FYNNEI.